Following are 8 T cell receptor beta chains from one sample sequenced in a study of immune characterization of retroperitoneal liposarcoma. TCRdb independently ran MiXCR on the PCR reads; one entry per CDR3 protein. Of about 5,100 distinct CDR3 sequences in the sample, around a third are singletons; the top ten hold approximately 26%. Sequencing input: tumor tissue. The source of these receptors is a female donor with retroperitoneal liposarcoma.

This clonotype was seen more than once but under ten times. The chain recombines TRBV4-1 with TRBJ1-5; D call uncertain. CDR1 MGHRA and CDR2 YSYEKL come from the germline V gene. V was shortened by 6 bases and J by 3 bases, with 9 bases between the two germline ends. CDR3 length: 13 amino acids. The CDR3 DNA is TGCGCCAGCAGGGAGTCTTTCAATCAGCCCCAGCATTTT. This gives the protein CASRESFNQPQHF.

The table lists this clonotype with many counts. It may be a read error: a sequence one base away is much more abundant. The V call is TRBV6-6, the J call TRBJ2-5; D call uncertain. Trimming left V 6 bases short and J 11 bases short, with 25 bases between. The CDR3 covers 15 residues. Germline V gene lookup returns CDR1 MNHNY and CDR2 SVGAGI (reference sequence). CDR3 sequence: CASSVGWASYNEQYF. In DNA, the CDR3 is TGTGCCAGCAGCGTAGGCTGGGCCTCCTACAATGAGCAGTACTTC.

This rearrangement joins TRBV6-1 to TRBJ2-3; 11 nucleotides align to TRBD1. The J segment lost 4 bases and the V segment lost 3 bases, leaving 6 bases of the junction unmatched. This CDR3 has 16 amino acids. The germline CDR1 and CDR2 sequences are MNHNS and SASEGT. In DNA, the CDR3 is TGTGCCAGCAGTGAGAACCCGGGACAGGGGGCAGATACGCAGTATTTT. Translating it yields CASSENPGQGADTQYF.

This clonotype came up a few times. The chain joins TRBV4-1 to TRBJ1-1; D perhaps matches TRBD1 (6 bases). The germline V and J ends were trimmed by 3 bases and 3 bases, with 17 bases remaining between them. CDR3 length equals 16 residues. Germline CDR1 and CDR2: MGHRA and YSYEKL. CDR3 coding DNA: TGCGCCAGCAGCCATGGATACAGGGCGGGGGACACTGAAGCTTTCTTT. The encoded protein is CASSHGYRAGDTEAFF.

This clonotype was counted at least ten times. V usage is TRBV7-2 and J usage is TRBJ2-1; D possibly corresponds to TRBD2 (6 bases). Germline values: CDR1 SGHTA, CDR2 FQGNSA. The CDR3 has 15 amino acids. The V gene lost 1 base and the J gene lost 10 bases, with 17 bases spanning the gap. The CDR3 region is CASSLDRQRVFEQFF. The DNA of the CDR3 is TGTGCCAGCAGCTTAGATAGGCAGCGGGTGTTCGAGCAGTTCTTC.

This rearrangement joins TRBV6-5 to TRBJ1-4; 8 nucleotides match TRBD1. The germline gives CDR1 MNHEY, CDR2 SVGAGI. V dropped 2 bases and J dropped 3; count of bases not matched to a gene: 2. The CDR3 runs to 15 residues. The CDR3 spells CASSYTTGANEKLFF. CDR3 nucleotide sequence: TGTGCCAGCAGTTACACGACAGGGGCTAATGAAAAACTGTTTTTT.

Only a few counts were recorded for this clonotype. The chain carries TRBV18 and TRBJ2-5; 11 bases align to TRBD1. The closer fit of TRBJ2-1 to the DNA end suggests the J call may be wrong. Per germline, CDR1 KGHSH and CDR2 LQKENI. The CDR3 has 13 amino acids. CDR3 sequence: CASSDRGQREQFF. CDR3 in DNA: TGTGCCAGCTCGGACAGGGGGCAGCGGGAGCAGTTCTTC.

The chain carries TRBV6-4 and TRBJ2-1; no reliable D call. V gave up 5 bases and J gave up 0 bases, with 5 bases separating them. Germline CDR1 is MRHNA and CDR2 is SNTAGT. The CDR3 consists of 13 residues. The CDR3 region has the DNA TGTGCCAGCAGTTCTAGCTCCTACAATGAGCAGTTCTTC. This codes for CASSSSSYNEQFF.